Shown below are 26 T cell receptor beta chains from a single sample sequenced in a study of T cells in Graves' hyperthyroidism and ophthalmopathy. Amplification targeted TCR beta CDR3 regions from RNA transcripts. HTBI primers were the set used in a first-round RT-PCR of the TCR CDR3. Via MiXCR, TCRdb re-called the multiplex PCR reads, giving one row per CDR3 protein. In the table there are about 530,000 distinct CDR3 sequences, over 15% of which are singletons. Sequencing was carried out using blood. These receptors all come from a woman aged 18 to 35 with Graves' ophthalmopathy.

This clonotype was recorded many times. The CDR3 reads CASSFRQSDQPQHF. The CDR3 DNA reads TGTGCCAGCAGTTTTCGGCAGTCGGATCAGCCCCAGCATTTT. The J gene is TRBJ1-5, the V gene TRBV28, with D hard to call. CDR1 and CDR2 (germline): MDHEN, SYDVKM. CDR3 length: 14 residues. The V gene lost 3 bases and the J gene lost 5 bases, with 11 bases spanning the gap.

This chain joins TRBV4-3 and TRBJ2-3, with 10 bases matching TRBD2. This CDR3 is built from 16 residues. CDR1 and CDR2 from the germline V gene are LGHNA and YSLEER. The V segment lost 6 bases and the J segment 3 bases; nucleotides outside the gene matches: 9. CDR3 in amino acids: CASRFTLAGKTDTQYF. CDR3 nucleotide sequence: TGCGCCAGCAGGTTCACACTAGCGGGAAAGACAGATACGCAGTATTTT.

This clonotype showed up many times. The chain employs TRBV20-1 and TRBJ1-1; D gene unclear. This CDR3 region has 15 residues. V lost 0 bases and J 0 bases, leaving 11 bases between the germline ends. From germline, CDR1 is DFQATT and CDR2 SNEGSKA (reference sequence). CDR3 DNA sequence: TGCAGTGCTAGAGATAAGTCCACGATGAACACTGAAGCTTTCTTT. Encoded protein: CSARDKSTMNTEAFF.

The J gene is TRBJ1-4, the V gene TRBV20-1, with D uncertain. The CDR3 has 15 amino acids. The V gene lost 0 bases and the J gene lost 4 bases, with 12 bases spanning the gap. CDR1 and CDR2 (germline): DFQATT, SNEGSKA (reference sequence). CDR3 sequence (DNA): TGCAGTGCTAGAGATGATTCCCGGTTTAATGAAAAACTGTTTTTT. Its protein is CSARDDSRFNEKLFF.

The chain combines TRBV25-1 with TRBJ2-3, with 11 bases aligning to TRBD2. The CDR3 totals 17 residues. The junction had 8 bases not matched to a gene; V was cut back by 5 bases and J by 1 base. Germline assignment: CDR1 MGHDK and CDR2 SYGVNS. The CDR3, as DNA: TGTGCCAGCAGTCCCGGACTAGCGGGTGTAGGCACAGATACGCAGTATTTT. This sequence encodes CASSPGLAGVGTDTQYF.

This clonotype was observed a few times. This rearrangement joins TRBV13 to TRBJ2-7, with a weak D call TRBD2 (5 bases). Germline CDR1 PRHDT, CDR2 FYEKMQ (reference sequence). This CDR3 is built from 15 residues. The V gene lost 5 bases and the J gene lost 0 bases, with 14 bases spanning the gap. The CDR3 here is CASSLGETNSYEQYF. CDR3 DNA sequence: TGTGCCAGCAGCCTCGGGGAGACCAACTCCTACGAGCAGTACTTC.

In its sample, this clonotype was seen a few times. The V gene is TRBV7-9, the J gene TRBJ2-1; 12 nucleotides agree with TRBD2. CDR1 SEHNR and CDR2 FQNEAQ come from the germline V gene (reference sequence). V trimming: 5 bases; J trimming: 9 bases; junction bases outside the gene matches: 11. The CDR3 is made up of 16 amino acids. CDR3 region: CASSPPSGGASGEQFF. The CDR3 DNA reads as TGTGCCAGCAGCCCACCTAGCGGGGGGGCCTCTGGTGAGCAGTTCTTC.

In its sample, this clonotype was seen once. The germline gene is not matched at one end of the junction; a read error may be the cause. This CDR3 is CASRFGLASAYEQHF. The CDR3 bases are TGTGCCAGCAGATTCGGGCTAGCGAGCGCCTACGAGCAGCACTTC. The rearrangement uses TRBV4-2 and TRBJ2-7, with D tentatively TRBD2 (6 bases). Germline CDR1 LGHNA, CDR2 YNFKEQ. CDR3 length: 15 amino acids.

This clonotype has a handful of counts. This rearrangement joins TRBV6-2 or TRBV6-3 to TRBJ1-6; no reliable D call. Germline V gene lookup returns CDR1 MNHEY and CDR2 SVGEGT. The CDR3 is made up of 14 amino acids. Between the trimmed V and J ends, which lost 2 bases and 10 bases, there was a span of 12 bases. CDR3 residues: CASSYVAHGSPLHF. CDR3 DNA sequence: TGTGCCAGCAGTTACGTTGCCCACGGATCACCCCTCCACTTT.

This clonotype was seen many times. The chain has TRBV5-8 and TRBJ2-3, with TRBD2 matching 7 bases. The V gene end was trimmed by 4 bases and the J gene end by 4 bases; junction bases not matched to a gene: 18. The CDR3 has 18 amino acids. The germline V gene encodes CDR1 SGHTS and CDR2 YDEGEE. Written as DNA, the CDR3 is TGTGCCAGCAGCCTGACGGCTCGTTCTAGCGGCCGTGCAGATACGCAGTATTTT. Translated: CASSLTARSSGRADTQYF.

This clonotype has a handful of counts. The chain employs TRBV19 and TRBJ2-3; 8 bases are a match to TRBD1. The germline V gene has CDR1 LNHDA and CDR2 SQIVND (reference sequence). V gave up 1 base and J gave up 3 bases; unmatched junction bases: 9. CDR3 size: 17 residues. Here the CDR3 reads CASSIATGVLRTDTQYF. In DNA form, the CDR3 reads TGTGCCAGTAGTATAGCGACAGGGGTCTTACGGACAGATACGCAGTATTTT.

The chain couples TRBV6-1 to TRBJ1-6, with a tentative D call TRBD1 (6 bases). CDR1 and CDR2 (germline): MNHNS, SASEGT. The CDR3 has 14 amino acids. Trimming cost V 6 bases and J 9 bases, with 15 bases left between them. CDR3 DNA: TGTGCCAGCAGACCTAAGGGGGGCGGTTCACCCCTCCACTTT. This sequence encodes CASRPKGGGSPLHF.

Notes on this clonotype: A read error may be the cause here, since a much bigger clone is one base away. V usage is TRBV20-1 and J usage is TRBJ2-7, with D possibly matching TRBD1 (5 bases). Germline CDR1 and CDR2: DFQATT and SNEGSKA (reference sequence). The CDR3 runs 14 residues. The CDR3 spells CSASEDTRSYERYF. The CDR3 DNA reads TGCAGTGCTAGTGAGGACACCCGCTCCTACGAGCGGTACTTC.

This clonotype has only one observation. The rearrangement joins TRBV3-1 to TRBJ2-2; perhaps TRBD2 as D (6 bases). The CDR3 is 17 amino acids. Trimming took off 0 bases at V and 7 bases at J, with 18 bases between the two ends. Germline CDR1 and CDR2: LGHDT and YNNKEL (reference sequence). DNA for the CDR3: TGTGCCAGCAGCCAAGATAGGGTCTCCGGGAGTGGCGGGGAGCTGTTTTTT. Translated, it gives CASSQDRVSGSGGELFF.

This clonotype was counted many times. The V call is TRBV20-1, the J call TRBJ2-7, with D tentatively TRBD1 (5 bases). Germline V CDR1 and CDR2: DFQATT, SNEGSKA (reference sequence). The CDR3 contains 11 residues. V was clipped by 4 bases and J by 8 bases, with 12 bases between them. The CDR3 DNA follows: TGCAGTGCTAAGGGGCTAGGCAAGCAGTACTTC. This codes for CSAKGLGKQYF.

This clonotype has at least ten counts. This rearrangement joins TRBV20-1 to TRBJ2-3; a weak D match, TRBD2 (6 bases). Germline-derived CDR1 and CDR2 are DFQATT and SNEGSKA (reference sequence). This CDR3 has 14 amino acids. Trimming stripped 3 bases from V and 0 bases from J, with 10 bases between. In nucleotides, the CDR3 is TGCAGTGCTAGGTGGGACTTGAGCACAGATACGCAGTATTTT. This codes for CSARWDLSTDTQYF.

This clonotype was found a few times. The chain has TRBV11-2 and TRBJ2-5, with unresolved D. The CDR3 runs to 13 residues. Trimming stripped 6 bases from V and 3 bases from J, with 11 bases between. Germline V gene sequence: CDR1 SGHAT, CDR2 FQNNGV. The CDR3 loop reads CASSSRAEETQYF. CDR3 DNA sequence: TGTGCCAGCAGTTCCCGGGCGGAAGAGACCCAGTACTTC.

This clonotype was counted at least ten times. The rearrangement links TRBV6-6 to TRBJ2-1, with a possible D match to TRBD1 (6 bases). V was clipped by 2 bases and J by 7 bases, with 6 bases between them. The V gene's germline CDR1 is MNHNY and CDR2 SVGAGI (reference sequence). This CDR3 contains 12 residues. The CDR3 loop is CASSYTGNEQFF. The CDR3 DNA reads TGTGCCAGCAGTTACACAGGGAATGAGCAGTTCTTC.

There are a few counts of this clonotype. The chain recombines TRBV5-6 with TRBJ1-1, with D perhaps TRBD1 (6 bases). The germline V and J ends were trimmed by 5 bases and 10 bases, with 21 bases remaining between them. The CDR3 length is 14 residues. Germline assignment: CDR1 SGHDT and CDR2 YYEEEE. The CDR3 DNA sequence: TGTGCCAGCAGTCGTGATGACAGGAACGTTGCAGCTTTCTTT. Protein: CASSRDDRNVAAFF.

V is TRBV9 and J is TRBJ2-2; D not resolved. The V and J ends lost 0 bases and 5 bases respectively, with 8 bases between them. Germline V gene lookup returns CDR1 SGDLS and CDR2 YYNGEE. This CDR3 contains 14 residues. DNA of the CDR3: TGTGCCAGCAGCGTAGTAGGGCTAACCGGGGAGCTGTTTTTT. This gives the protein CASSVVGLTGELFF.

Many counts were recorded for this clonotype. The chain uses TRBV13 and TRBJ1-4; D call uncertain. V shed 1 base and J shed 7 bases, with 13 bases lying between them. Germline lookup yields CDR1 PRHDT and CDR2 FYEKMQ (reference sequence). The CDR3 is made up of 15 amino acids. This CDR3 is CASSLVSGESEKLFF. In DNA form, the CDR3 reads TGTGCCAGCAGCTTAGTATCAGGAGAGTCTGAAAAACTGTTTTTT.

This clonotype has at least ten counts. The rearrangement joins TRBV28 to TRBJ1-6; TRBD1 might be the D (6 bases). The V end lost 5 bases, the J end lost 10 bases, and 12 bases lay between the germline ends. CDR3 length equals 13 residues. Looked up from germline, CDR1 is MDHEN and CDR2 is SYDVKM. CDR3 nucleotides: TGTGCCAGCAGTACAGGGCTGGGGTCACCCCTCCACTTT. Translating gives CASSTGLGSPLHF.

This clonotype was recorded many times. The chain has TRBV30 and TRBJ1-1; D unclear. V lost 3 bases to trimming and J lost 1 base, with 9 bases between them. CDR3 length: 13 residues. In germline, CDR1 is GTSNPN, CDR2 SVGIG (reference sequence). CDR3 DNA sequence: TGTGCCTGGAGCGGTGGTCGGAACACTGAAGCTTTCTTT. This sequence encodes CAWSGGRNTEAFF.

This clonotype appeared a few times. The chain recombines TRBV4-2 with TRBJ1-5; D possibly corresponds to TRBD1 (5 bases). In germline, CDR1 is LGHNA, CDR2 YNFKEQ. V was pared by 0 bases and J by 2 bases, with 11 bases between. The CDR3 is 16 residues long. CDR3 amino acids: CASSQEGGVGNQPQHF. As DNA, the CDR3 is TGTGCCAGCAGCCAAGAGGGAGGGGTTGGCAATCAGCCCCAGCATTTT.

This clonotype was observed many times. The chain uses TRBV2 and TRBJ2-7; 7 bases are a match to TRBD2. V lost 1 base, J lost 5 bases, and 17 bases stayed unmatched. The CDR3 extends over 18 amino acids. CDR1 is SNHLY and CDR2 is FYNNEI in the germline V gene. Here the CDR3 reads CASSEVPLLLTGGHEQYF. The CDR3, as DNA: TGTGCCAGCAGTGAAGTTCCCCTCCTTCTAACGGGAGGTCACGAGCAGTACTTC.

This clonotype has a handful of counts. The genes are TRBV3-1 and TRBJ2-7; D unresolved. The CDR3 contains 15 residues. Germline CDR1 LGHDT, CDR2 YNNKEL (reference sequence). V lost 0 bases, J lost 5 bases, and 14 bases lay in between. The CDR3 region has the DNA TGTGCCAGCAGCCAAGAGGTAGGTCTTGGCCACGAGCAGTACTTC. Its protein is CASSQEVGLGHEQYF.